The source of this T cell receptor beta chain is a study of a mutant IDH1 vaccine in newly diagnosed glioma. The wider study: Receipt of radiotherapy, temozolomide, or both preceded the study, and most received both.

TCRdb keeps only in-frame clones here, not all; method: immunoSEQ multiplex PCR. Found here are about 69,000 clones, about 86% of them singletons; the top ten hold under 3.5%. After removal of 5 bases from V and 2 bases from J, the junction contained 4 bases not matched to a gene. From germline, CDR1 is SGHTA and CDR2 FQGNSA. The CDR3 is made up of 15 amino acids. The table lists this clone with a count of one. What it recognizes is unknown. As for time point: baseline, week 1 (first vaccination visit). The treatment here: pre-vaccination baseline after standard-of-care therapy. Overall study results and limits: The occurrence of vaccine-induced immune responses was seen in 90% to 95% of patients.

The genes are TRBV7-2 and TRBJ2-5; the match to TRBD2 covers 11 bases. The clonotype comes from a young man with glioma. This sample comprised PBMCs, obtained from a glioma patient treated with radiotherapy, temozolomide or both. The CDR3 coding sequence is TGTGCCAGCAGCGACCGACTAGCGGGGCAAGAGACCCAGTACTTC. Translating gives CASSDRLAGQETQYF.